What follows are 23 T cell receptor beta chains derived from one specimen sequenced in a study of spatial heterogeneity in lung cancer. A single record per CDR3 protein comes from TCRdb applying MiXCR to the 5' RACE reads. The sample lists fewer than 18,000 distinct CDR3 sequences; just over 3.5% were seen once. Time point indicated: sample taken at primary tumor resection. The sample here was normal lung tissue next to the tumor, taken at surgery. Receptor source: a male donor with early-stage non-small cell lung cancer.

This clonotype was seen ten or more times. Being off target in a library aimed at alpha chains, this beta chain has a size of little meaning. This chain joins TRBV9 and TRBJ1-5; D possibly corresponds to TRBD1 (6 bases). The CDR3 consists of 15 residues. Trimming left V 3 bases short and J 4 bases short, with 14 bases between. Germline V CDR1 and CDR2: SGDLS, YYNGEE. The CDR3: CASSEGTLENQPQHF. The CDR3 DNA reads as TGTGCCAGCAGCGAGGGGACATTGGAGAATCAGCCCCAGCATTTT.

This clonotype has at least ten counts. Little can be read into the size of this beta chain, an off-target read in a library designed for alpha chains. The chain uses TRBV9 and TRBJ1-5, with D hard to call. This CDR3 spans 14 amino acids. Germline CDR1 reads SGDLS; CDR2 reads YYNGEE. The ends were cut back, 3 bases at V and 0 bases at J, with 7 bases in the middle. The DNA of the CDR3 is TGTGCCAGCAGCGCTACGGATAGCAATCAGCCCCAGCATTTT. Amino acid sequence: CASSATDSNQPQHF.

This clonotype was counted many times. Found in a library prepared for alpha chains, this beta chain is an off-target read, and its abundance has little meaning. CDR3 region: CASSIGSGPGTANYGYTF. CDR3 coding DNA: TGTGCCAGTAGTATAGGGTCCGGCCCCGGGACAGCGAACTATGGCTACACCTTC. This chain uses TRBV19 with TRBJ1-2; TRBD1 matches at 7 bases. The CDR3 is made up of 18 amino acids. The V segment lost 1 base and the J segment 2 bases; nucleotides outside the gene matches: 13. Looked up from germline, CDR1 is LNHDA and CDR2 is SQIVND (reference sequence).

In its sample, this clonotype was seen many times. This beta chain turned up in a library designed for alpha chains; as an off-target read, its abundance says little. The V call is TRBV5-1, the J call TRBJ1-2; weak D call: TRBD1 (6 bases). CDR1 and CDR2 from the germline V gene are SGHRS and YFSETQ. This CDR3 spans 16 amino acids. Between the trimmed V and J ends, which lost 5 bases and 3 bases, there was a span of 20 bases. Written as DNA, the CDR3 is TGCGCCAGCAGGATGGACAGCATCTTAGCAGACTATGGCTACACCTTC. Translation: CASRMDSILADYGYTF.

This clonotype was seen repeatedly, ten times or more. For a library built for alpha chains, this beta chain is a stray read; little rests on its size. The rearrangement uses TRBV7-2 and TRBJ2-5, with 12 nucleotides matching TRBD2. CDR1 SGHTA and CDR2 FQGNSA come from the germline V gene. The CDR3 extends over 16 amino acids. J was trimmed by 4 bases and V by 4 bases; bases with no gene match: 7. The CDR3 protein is CASSSLGLAGRETQYF. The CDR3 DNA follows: TGTGCCAGCAGCTCCCTCGGACTAGCGGGAAGAGAGACCCAGTACTTC.

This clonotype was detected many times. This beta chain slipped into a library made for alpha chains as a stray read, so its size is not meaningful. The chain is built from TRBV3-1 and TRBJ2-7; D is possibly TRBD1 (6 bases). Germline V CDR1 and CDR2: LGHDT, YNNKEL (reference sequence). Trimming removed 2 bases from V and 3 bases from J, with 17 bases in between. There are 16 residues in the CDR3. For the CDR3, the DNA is TGTGCCAGCAGCCAAAGGGAGACAGGAGCCGACTACGAGCAGTACTTC. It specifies CASSQRETGADYEQYF.

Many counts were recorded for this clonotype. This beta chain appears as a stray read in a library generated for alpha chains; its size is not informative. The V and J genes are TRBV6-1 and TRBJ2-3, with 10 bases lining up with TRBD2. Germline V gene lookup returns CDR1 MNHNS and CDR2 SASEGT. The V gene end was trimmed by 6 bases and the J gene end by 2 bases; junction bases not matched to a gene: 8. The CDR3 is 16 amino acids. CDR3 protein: CASRRSSGGSTDTQYF. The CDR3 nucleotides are TGTGCCAGCAGACGTTCTAGCGGGGGATCCACAGATACGCAGTATTTT.

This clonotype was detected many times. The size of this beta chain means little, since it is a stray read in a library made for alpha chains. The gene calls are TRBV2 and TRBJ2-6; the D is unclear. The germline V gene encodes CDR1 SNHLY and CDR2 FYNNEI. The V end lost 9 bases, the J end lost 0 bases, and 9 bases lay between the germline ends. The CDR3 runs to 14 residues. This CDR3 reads CARDGDSGANVLTF. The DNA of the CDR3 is TGTGCCAGGGACGGCGACTCTGGGGCCAACGTCCTGACTTTC.

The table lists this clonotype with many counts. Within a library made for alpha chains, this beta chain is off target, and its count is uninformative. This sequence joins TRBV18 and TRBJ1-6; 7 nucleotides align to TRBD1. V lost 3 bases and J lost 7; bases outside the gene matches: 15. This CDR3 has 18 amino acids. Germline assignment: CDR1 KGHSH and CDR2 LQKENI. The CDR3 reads CASSPNVRDRGLNSPLHF. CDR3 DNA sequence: TGTGCCAGCTCACCTAACGTCCGGGACAGAGGACTAAATTCACCCCTCCACTTT.

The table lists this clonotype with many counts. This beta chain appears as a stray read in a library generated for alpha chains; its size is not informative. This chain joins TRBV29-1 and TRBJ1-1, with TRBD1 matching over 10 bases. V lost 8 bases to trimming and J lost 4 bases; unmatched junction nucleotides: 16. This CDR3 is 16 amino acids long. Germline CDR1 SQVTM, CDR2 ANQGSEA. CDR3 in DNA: TGCAGCTCAAATCGAAACTACGGGACAGGGGCCACTGAAGCTTTCTTT. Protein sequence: CSSNRNYGTGATEAFF.

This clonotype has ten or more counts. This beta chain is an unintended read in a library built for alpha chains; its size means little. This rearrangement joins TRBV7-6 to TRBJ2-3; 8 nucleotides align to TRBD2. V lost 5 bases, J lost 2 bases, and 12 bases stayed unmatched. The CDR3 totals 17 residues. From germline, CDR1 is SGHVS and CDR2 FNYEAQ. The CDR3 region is CASSQTILAVLTDTQYF. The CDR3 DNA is TGTGCCAGCAGCCAGACTATACTAGCGGTCCTCACAGATACGCAGTATTTT. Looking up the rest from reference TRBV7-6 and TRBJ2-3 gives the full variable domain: GAGVSQSPRYKVTKRGQDVALRCDPISGHVSLYWYRQALGQGPEFLTYFNYEAQQDKSGLPNDRFSAERPEGSISTLTIQRTEQRDSAMYRCASSQTILAVLTDTQYFGPGTRLTVL.

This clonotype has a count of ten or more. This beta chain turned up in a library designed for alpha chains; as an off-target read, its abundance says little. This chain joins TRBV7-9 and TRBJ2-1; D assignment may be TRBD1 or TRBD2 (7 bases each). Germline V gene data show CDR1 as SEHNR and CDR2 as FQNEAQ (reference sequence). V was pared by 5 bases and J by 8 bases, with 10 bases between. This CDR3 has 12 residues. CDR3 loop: CASSAGGDEQFF. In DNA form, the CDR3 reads TGTGCCAGCAGCGCAGGGGGGGATGAGCAGTTCTTC.

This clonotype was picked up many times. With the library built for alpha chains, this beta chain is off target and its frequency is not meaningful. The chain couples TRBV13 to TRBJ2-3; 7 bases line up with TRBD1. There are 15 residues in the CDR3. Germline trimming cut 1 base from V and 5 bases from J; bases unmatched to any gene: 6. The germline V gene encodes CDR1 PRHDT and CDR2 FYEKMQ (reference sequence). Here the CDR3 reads CASSLEQGLGDTQYF. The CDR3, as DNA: TGTGCCAGCAGCTTAGAACAGGGGCTCGGAGATACGCAGTATTTT.

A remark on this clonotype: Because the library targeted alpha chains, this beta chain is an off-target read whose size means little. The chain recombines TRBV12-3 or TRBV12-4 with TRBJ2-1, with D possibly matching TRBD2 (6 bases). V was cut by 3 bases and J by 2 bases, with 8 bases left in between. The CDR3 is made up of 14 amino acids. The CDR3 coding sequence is TGTGCCAGCAGTTTCGGGGGTACCTACAATGAGCAGTTCTTC. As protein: CASSFGGTYNEQFF.

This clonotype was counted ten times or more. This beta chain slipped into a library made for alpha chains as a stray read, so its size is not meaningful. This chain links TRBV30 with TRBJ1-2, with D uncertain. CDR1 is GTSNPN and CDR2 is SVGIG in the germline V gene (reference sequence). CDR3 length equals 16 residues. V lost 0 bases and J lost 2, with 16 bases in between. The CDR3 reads CAWSVPSSLRNYGYTF. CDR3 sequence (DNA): TGTGCCTGGAGTGTACCCTCATCTTTGAGGAACTATGGCTACACCTTC.

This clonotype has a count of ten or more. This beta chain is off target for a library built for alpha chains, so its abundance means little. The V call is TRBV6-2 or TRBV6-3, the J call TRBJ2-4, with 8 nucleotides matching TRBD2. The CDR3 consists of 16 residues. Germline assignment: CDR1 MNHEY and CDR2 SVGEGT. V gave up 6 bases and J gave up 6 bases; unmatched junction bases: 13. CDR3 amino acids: CASSTSGLLAGNIQYF. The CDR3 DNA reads TGTGCCAGCAGCACTAGCGGACTACTAGCTGGAAACATTCAGTACTTC.

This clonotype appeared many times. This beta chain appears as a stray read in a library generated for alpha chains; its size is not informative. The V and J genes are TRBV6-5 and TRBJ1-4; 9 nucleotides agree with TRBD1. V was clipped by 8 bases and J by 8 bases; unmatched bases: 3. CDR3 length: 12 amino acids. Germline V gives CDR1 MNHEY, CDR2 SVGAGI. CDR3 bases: TGTGCCAGCGACAGGGGGAGAGAAAAACTGTTTTTT. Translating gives CASDRGREKLFF.

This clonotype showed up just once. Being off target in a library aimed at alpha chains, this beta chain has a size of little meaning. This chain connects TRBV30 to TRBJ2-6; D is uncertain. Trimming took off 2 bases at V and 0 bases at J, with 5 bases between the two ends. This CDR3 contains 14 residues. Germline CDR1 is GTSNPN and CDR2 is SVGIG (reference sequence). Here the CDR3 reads CAWSSSSGANVLTF. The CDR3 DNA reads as TGTGCCTGGAGTAGTAGCTCTGGGGCCAACGTCCTGACTTTC.

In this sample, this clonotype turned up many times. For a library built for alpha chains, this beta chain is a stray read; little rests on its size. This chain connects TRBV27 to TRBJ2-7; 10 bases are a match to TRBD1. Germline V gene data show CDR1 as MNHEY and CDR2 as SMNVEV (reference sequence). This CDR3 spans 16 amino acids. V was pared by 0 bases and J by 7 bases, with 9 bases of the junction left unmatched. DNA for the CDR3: TGTGCCAGCAGTTTATCGGGGACAGGGGCCTCTCGAGAGCAGTACTTC. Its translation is CASSLSGTGASREQYF.

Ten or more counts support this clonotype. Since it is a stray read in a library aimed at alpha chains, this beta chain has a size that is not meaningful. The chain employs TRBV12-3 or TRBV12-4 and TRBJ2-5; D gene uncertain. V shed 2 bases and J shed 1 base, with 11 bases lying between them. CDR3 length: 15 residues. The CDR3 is CASSLLESIQETQYF. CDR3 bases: TGTGCCAGCAGTTTACTAGAATCAATCCAAGAGACCCAGTACTTC.

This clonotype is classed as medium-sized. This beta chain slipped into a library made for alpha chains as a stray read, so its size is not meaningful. This CDR3 is CSVEVGGNEQFF. Here the CDR3 DNA reads TGCAGCGTTGAAGTGGGGGGGAATGAGCAGTTCTTC. The chain carries TRBV29-1 and TRBJ2-1; TRBD2 matches 7 bases. The germline CDR1 and CDR2 sequences are SQVTM and ANQGSEA. The V and J ends lost 1 base and 7 bases, in that order; junction bases with no gene match: 1. The CDR3 sequence is 12 residues long.

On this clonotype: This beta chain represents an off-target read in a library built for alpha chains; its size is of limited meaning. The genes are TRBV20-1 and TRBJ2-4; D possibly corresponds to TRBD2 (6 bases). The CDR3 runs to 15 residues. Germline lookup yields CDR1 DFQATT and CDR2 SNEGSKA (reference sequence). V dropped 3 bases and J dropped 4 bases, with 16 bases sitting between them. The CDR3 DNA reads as TGCAGTGCTAGCGTGGGTACTAGCCTGAAAAACATTCAGTACTTC. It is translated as CSASVGTSLKNIQYF.

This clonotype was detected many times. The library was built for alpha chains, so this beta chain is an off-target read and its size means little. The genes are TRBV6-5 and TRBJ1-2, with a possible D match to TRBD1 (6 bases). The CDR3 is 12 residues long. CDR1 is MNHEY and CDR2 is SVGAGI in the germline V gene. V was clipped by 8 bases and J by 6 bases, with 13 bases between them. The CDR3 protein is CASAGTIDGYTF. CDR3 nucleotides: TGTGCCAGCGCGGGGACAATTGATGGCTACACCTTC.